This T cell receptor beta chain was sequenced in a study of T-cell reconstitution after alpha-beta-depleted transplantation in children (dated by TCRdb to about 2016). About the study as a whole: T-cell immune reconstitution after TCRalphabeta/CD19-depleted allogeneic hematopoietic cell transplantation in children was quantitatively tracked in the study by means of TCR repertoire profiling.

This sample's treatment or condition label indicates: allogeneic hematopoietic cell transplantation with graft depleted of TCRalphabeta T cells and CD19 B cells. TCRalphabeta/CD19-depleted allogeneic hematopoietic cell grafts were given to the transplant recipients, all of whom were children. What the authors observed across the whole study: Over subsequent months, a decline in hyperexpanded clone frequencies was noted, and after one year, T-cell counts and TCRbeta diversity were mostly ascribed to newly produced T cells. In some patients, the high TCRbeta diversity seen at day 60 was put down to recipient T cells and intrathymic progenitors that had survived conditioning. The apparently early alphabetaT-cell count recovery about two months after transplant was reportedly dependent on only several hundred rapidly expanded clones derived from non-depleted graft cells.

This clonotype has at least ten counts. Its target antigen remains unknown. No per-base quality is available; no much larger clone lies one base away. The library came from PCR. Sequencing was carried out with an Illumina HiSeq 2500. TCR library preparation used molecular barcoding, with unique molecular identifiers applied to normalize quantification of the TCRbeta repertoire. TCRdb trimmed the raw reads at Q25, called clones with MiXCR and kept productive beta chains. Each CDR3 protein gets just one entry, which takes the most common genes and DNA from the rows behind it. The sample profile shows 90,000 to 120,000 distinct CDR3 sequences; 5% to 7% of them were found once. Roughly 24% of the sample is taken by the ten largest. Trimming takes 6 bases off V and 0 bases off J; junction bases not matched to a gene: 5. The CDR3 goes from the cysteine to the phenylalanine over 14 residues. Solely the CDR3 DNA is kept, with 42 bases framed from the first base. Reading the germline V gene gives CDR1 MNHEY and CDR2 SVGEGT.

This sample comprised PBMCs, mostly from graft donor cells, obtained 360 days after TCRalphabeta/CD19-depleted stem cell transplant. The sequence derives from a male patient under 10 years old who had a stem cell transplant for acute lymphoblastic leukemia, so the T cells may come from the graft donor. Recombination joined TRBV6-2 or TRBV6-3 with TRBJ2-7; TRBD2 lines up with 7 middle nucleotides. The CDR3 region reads CASRSGGSSYEQYF. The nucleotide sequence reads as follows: TGTGCCAGCAGGTCGGGGGGTTCCTCCTACGAGCAGTACTTC.